This TCR beta chain was identified during a study of T-cell reconstitution after alpha-beta-depleted transplantation in children. For TCRbeta, the library was prepared with unique molecular identifiers. A single record per CDR3 protein comes from TCRdb applying MiXCR to the PCR reads. The sample lists 200,000 to 250,000 distinct CDR3 sequences, roughly 9% occurring once. CDR3 length: 16 residues. Between the trimmed V and J ends, which lost 4 bases and 1 base, there was a span of 17 bases. From germline, CDR1 is SGHRS and CDR2 YFSETQ. This clonotype was seen a handful of times. The sequence derives from a human donor who donated a stem cell graft to a child with acute lymphoblastic leukemia. This material consisted of PBMCs from the stem cell graft donor, taken from the stem cell graft. The gene calls are TRBV5-1 and TRBJ2-5, with D perhaps matching TRBD1 (6 bases). This CDR3 reads CASSPSQGRGQETQYF. Here the CDR3 DNA reads TGCGCCAGCAGCCCGTCCCAAGGCAGGGGCCAAGAGACCCAGTACTTC. Based on the CDR3 plus reference TRBV5-1 and TRBJ2-5, the full variable domain is KAGVTQTPRYLIKTRGQQVTLSCSPISGHRSVSWYQQTPGQGLQFLFEYFSETQRNKGNFPGRFSGRQFSNSRSEMNVSTLELGDSALYLCASSPSQGRGQETQYFGPGTRLLVL.